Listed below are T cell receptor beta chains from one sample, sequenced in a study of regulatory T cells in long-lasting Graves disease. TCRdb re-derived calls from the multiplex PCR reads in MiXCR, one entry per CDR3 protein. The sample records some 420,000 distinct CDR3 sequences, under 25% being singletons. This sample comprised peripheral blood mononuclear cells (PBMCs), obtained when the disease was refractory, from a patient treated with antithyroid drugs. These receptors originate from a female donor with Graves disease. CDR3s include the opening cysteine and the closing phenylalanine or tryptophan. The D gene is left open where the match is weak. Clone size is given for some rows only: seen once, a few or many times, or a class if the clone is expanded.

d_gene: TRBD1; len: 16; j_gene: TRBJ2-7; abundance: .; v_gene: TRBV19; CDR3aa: CASSMPGDRASYEQYF; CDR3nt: TGTGCCAGTAGTATGCCTGGAGACAGGGCCTCCTACGAGCAGTACTTC
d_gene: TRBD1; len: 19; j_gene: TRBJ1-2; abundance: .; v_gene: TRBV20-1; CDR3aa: CSARDWGADRGPGSSGYTF; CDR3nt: TGCAGTGCTAGAGATTGGGGGGCAGACAGGGGGCCAGGTTCTAGCGGCTACACCTTC
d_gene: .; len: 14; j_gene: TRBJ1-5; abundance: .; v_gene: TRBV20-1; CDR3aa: CSARDLLGYQPQHF; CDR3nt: TGCAGTGCTAGAGATCTGTTAGGTTATCAGCCCCAGCATTTT
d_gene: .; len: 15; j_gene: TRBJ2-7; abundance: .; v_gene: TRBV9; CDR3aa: CASSVAGRETDEQYF; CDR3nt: TGTGCCAGCAGCGTAGCCGGCAGGGAAACCGACGAGCAGTACTTC
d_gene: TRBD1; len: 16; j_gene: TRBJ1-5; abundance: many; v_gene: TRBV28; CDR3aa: CASSFGQGAVNQPQHF; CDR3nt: TGTGCCAGCAGTTTCGGACAGGGGGCTGTGAATCAGCCCCAGCATTTT
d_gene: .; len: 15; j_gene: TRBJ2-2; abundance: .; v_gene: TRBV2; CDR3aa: CASSRTDPEVGELFF; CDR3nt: TGTGCCAGCAGTCGGACAGATCCTGAGGTCGGGGAGCTGTTTTTT
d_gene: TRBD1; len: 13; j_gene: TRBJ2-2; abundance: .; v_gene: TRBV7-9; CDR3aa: CASSLDRAQPLFF; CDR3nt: TGTGCCAGCAGCTTGGACAGGGCACAGCCGCTGTTTTTT
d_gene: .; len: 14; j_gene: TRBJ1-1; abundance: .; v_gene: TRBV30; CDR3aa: CAWSEGTMNTEAFF; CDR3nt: TGTGCCTGGAGTGAGGGGACCATGAACACTGAAGCTTTCTTT
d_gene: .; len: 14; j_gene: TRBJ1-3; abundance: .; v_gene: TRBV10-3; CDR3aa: CAIRQGHSGNTIYF; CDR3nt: TGTGCCATCAGACAGGGCCACTCTGGAAACACCATATATTTT
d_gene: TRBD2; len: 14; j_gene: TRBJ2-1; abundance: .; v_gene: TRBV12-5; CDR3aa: CASSGTSSYNEQFF; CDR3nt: TGTGCTAGTAGCGGGACTAGCTCCTACAATGAGCAGTTCTTC
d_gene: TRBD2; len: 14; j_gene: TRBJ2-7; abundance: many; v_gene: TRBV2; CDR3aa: CASSEAGGGYEQYF; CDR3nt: TGTGCCAGCAGTGAAGCGGGCGGGGGCTACGAGCAGTACTTC
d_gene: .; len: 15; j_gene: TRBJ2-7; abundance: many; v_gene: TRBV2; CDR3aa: CASSESGLFSYEQYF; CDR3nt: TGTGCCAGCAGTGAATCGGGACTCTTCTCCTACGAGCAGTACTTC
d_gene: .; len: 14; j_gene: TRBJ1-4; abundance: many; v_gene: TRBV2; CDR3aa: CASTRKATNEKLFF; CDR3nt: TGTGCCAGCACGAGAAAAGCAACTAATGAAAAACTGTTTTTT
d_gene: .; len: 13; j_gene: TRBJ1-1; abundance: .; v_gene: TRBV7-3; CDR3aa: CASSSDSWTEAFF; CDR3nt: TGTGCCAGCAGCTCTGACAGTTGGACTGAAGCTTTCTTT
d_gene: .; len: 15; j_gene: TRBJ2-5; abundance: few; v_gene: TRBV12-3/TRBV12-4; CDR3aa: CASSRGGGAQETQYF; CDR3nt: TGTGCCAGCAGTAGGGGTGGCGGGGCCCAAGAGACCCAGTACTTC
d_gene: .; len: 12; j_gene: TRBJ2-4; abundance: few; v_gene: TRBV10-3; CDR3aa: CAISPDRYIQYF; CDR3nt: TGTGCCATCAGCCCCGACCGATACATTCAGTACTTC
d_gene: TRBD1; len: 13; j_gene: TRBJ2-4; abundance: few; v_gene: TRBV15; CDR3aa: CATSRDREAIQYF; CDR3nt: TGTGCCACCAGCCGGGACAGGGAGGCCATTCAGTACTTC
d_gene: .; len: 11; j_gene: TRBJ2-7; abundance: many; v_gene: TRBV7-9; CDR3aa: CASSISYEQYF; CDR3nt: TGTGCCAGCAGCATTTCCTACGAGCAGTACTTC
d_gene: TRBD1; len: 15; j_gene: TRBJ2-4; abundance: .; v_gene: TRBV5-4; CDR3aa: CASSLGRDRRDIQYF; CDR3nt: TGTGCCAGCAGCTTGGGCCGGGACAGGAGGGACATTCAGTACTTC
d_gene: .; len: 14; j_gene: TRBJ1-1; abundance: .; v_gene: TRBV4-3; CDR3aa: CASSQDLRSTEAFF; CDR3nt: TGCGCCAGCAGCCAAGATTTGAGGAGCACTGAAGCTTTCTTT
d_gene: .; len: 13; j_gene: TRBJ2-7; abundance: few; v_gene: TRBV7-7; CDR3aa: CASSLEGGNEQYF; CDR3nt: TGTGCTAGCAGCTTAGAGGGGGGGAACGAGCAGTACTTC
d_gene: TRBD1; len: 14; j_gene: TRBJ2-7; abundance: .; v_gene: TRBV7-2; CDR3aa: CASSSTGTAHEQYF; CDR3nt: TGTGCCAGCAGCAGCACCGGGACAGCCCACGAGCAGTACTTC
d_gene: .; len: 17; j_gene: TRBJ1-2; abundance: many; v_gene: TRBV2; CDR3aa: CASSEDGSPVTNYGYTF; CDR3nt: TGTGCCAGCAGTGAAGATGGCAGCCCGGTAACTAACTATGGCTACACCTTC
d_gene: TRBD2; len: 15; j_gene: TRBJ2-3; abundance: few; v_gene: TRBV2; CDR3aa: CASSEPSGSVGTQYF; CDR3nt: TGTGCCAGCAGTGAACCCAGCGGGAGTGTCGGTACGCAGTATTTT
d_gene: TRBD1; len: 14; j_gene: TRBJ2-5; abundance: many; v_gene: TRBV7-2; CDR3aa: CASSSDRGMETQYF; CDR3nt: TGTGCCAGCAGCTCGGACAGGGGGATGGAGACCCAGTACTTC
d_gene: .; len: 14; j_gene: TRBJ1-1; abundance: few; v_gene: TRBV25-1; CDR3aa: CASSDPALGAEAFF; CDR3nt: TGTGCCAGCAGTGACCCAGCTCTTGGGGCTGAAGCTTTCTTT
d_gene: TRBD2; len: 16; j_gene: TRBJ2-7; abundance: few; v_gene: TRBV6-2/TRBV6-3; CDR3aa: CASSYLTSGPSYEQYF; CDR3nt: TGTGCCAGCAGTTACCTGACTAGCGGCCCCTCTTACGAGCAGTACTTC
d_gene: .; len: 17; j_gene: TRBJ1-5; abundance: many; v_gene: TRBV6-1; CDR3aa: CASTRRRGVGSNQPQHF; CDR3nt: TGTGCCAGCACCCGACGTAGGGGCGTTGGTAGCAATCAGCCCCAGCATTTT
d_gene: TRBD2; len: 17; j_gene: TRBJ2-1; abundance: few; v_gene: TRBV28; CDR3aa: CASSAPGFSGGNNEQFF; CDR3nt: TGTGCCAGCAGTGCCCCTGGGTTTAGCGGGGGGAACAATGAGCAGTTCTTC
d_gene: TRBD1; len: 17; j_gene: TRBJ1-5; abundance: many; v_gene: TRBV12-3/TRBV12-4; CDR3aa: CASSSAWDRNSNQPQHF; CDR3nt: TGTGCCAGCAGTTCGGCCTGGGACAGAAATAGCAATCAGCCCCAGCATTTT
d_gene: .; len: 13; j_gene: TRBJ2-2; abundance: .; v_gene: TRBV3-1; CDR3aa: CASSARYPGELFF; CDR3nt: TGTGCCAGCAGCGCTCGTTATCCCGGGGAGCTGTTTTTT
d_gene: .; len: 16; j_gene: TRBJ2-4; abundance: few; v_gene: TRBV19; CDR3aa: CASSEERGGTKNIQYF; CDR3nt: TGTGCCAGTAGTGAAGAGAGGGGGGGAACCAAAAACATTCAGTACTTC
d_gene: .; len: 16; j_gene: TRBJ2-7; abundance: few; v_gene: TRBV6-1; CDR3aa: CASSDPTVGRNYEQYF; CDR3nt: TGTGCCAGCAGTGACCCTACCGTCGGACGAAACTACGAGCAGTACTTC
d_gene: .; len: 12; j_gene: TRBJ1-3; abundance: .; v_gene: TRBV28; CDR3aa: CASSQGGNTIYF; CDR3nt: TGTGCCAGCAGTCAAGGGGGGAACACCATATATTTT
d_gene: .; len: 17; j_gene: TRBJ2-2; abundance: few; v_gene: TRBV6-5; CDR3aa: CASSYSPDRWGRGELFF; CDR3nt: TGTGCCAGCAGTTACTCCCCCGACAGATGGGGCCGCGGGGAGCTGTTTTTT
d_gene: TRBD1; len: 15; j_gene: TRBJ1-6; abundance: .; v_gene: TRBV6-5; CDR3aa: CASSLGQEKASPLHF; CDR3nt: TGTGCCAGCAGTTTAGGACAGGAGAAAGCATCACCCCTCCACTTT
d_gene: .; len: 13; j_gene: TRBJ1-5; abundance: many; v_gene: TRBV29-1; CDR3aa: CSVVQGWGQPQHF; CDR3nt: TGCAGCGTTGTTCAGGGTTGGGGTCAGCCCCAGCATTTT
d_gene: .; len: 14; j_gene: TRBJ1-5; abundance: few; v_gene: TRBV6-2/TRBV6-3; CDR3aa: CASLKEGSNQPQHF; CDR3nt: TGTGCCAGCCTTAAAGAGGGTAGCAATCAGCCCCAGCATTTT
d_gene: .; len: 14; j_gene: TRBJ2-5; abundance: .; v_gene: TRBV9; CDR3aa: CASSPHSVKETQYF; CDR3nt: TGTGCCAGCAGTCCCCACAGCGTTAAAGAGACCCAGTACTTC
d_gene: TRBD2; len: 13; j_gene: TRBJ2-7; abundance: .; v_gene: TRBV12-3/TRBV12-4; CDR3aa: CASSSLAVYEQYF; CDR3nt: TGTGCCAGCAGTTCGCTAGCGGTCTACGAGCAGTACTTC